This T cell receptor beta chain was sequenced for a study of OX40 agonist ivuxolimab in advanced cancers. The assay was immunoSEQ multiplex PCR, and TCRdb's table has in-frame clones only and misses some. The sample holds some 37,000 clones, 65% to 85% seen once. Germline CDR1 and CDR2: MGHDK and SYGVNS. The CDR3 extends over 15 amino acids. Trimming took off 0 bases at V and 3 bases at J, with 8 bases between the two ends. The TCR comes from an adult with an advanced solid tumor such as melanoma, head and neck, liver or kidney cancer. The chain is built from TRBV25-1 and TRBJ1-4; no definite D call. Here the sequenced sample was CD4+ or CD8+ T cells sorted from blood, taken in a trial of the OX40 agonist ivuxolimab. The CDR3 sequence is CASSEYSGANEKLFF. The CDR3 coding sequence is TGTGCCAGCAGTGAATATAGCGGAGCTAATGAAAAACTGTTTTTT. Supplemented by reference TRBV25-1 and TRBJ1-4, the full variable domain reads EADIYQTPRYLVIGTGKKITLECSQTMGHDKMYWYQQDPGMELHLIHYSYGVNSTEKGDLSSESTVSRIRTEHFPLTLESARPSHTSQYLCASSEYSGANEKLFFGSGTQLSVL.